A selection of T cell receptor beta chains follows, all from one sample in a study of cytomegalovirus exposure and HLA in healthy donors. TCRdb's copy holds only in-frame clones and misses some; the assay was immunoSEQ multiplex PCR. The data hold roughly 49,000 clones, with about four fifths observed a single time. Input material: PBMCs. The receptors stem from a boy between 10 and 17 years old in good health and CMV-seropositive. CDR3s include the opening cysteine and the closing phenylalanine or tryptophan. Fields, in order: D gene, clone size, V gene, J gene, CDR3 DNA, CDR3 protein. A D gene is named only where the DNA matches it firmly. Not all rows give a size; the values are once, few, many and, for expanded clones, a class.

.	once	TRBV14	TRBJ2-2	TGTGCCAGCAGCCAAGACCGTAGGGAGCTGTTTTTT	CASSQDRRELFF
TRBD2	.	TRBV7-8	TRBJ2-5	TGTGCCAGCAGCCGCCCGGGACTAGCGGGGCTAGAGACCCAGTACTTC	CASSRPGLAGLETQYF
.	.	TRBV7-9	TRBJ2-5	TGTGCCAGCAGCTTATTAGGGGCCCAAGAGACCCAGTACTTC	CASSLLGAQETQYF
TRBD2	once	TRBV6-1	TRBJ2-2	TGTGCCAGCAGAAGCGGGGGGAATACCGGGGAGCTGTTTTTT	CASRSGGNTGELFF
.	.	TRBV5-5	TRBJ2-7	TGTGCCAGCAGCTTGTTTCGCGCCGTAACCGTCTCCTCCTACGAGCAGTACTTC	CASSLFRAVTVSSYEQYF
TRBD2	.	TRBV7-9	TRBJ2-1	TGTGCCAGCAGCCACGCGGGATCGGCGGGGGGGCACTACAATGAGCAGTTCTTC	CASSHAGSAGGHYNEQFF
TRBD1	.	TRBV4-1	TRBJ2-7	TGCGCCAGCAGCCTCCTCCAGACAGGGATAACCTACGAGCAGTACTTC	CASSLLQTGITYEQYF
.	.	TRBV2	TRBJ1-5	TGTGCCAGCAGCGAGAGCCGCAATCAGCCCCAGCATTTT	CASSESRNQPQHF
TRBD2	.	TRBV18	TRBJ2-7	TGTGCCAGCTCACCGTCTAGCGGGGGGACCTACGAGCAGTACTTC	CASSPSSGGTYEQYF
.	.	TRBV5-1	TRBJ1-2	TGCGCCAGCAGACTTGAGAATGGCTACACCTTC	CASRLENGYTF
.	.	TRBV29-1	TRBJ1-4	TGCAGCGTTGCCCGACAGGAAAAACTGTTTTTT	CSVARQEKLFF
.	.	TRBV6-5	TRBJ2-7	TGTGCCAGCAGTTACTCGCCCTGGGGCGGCCCCTACGAGCAGTACTTC	CASSYSPWGGPYEQYF
TRBD1	.	TRBV6-5	TRBJ1-1	TGTGCCAGCAGTCCGACAGGGACGGGCACTGAAGCTTTCTTT	CASSPTGTGTEAFF
.	.	TRBV14	TRBJ2-5	TGTGCCAGCAGCCAAGATCGGATCACCGCGGTGGAGACCCAGTACTTC	CASSQDRITAVETQYF
.	.	TRBV11-2	TRBJ2-1	TGTGCCAGCAGCTTGGGGGGGGGCACCTACAATGAGCAGTTCTTC	CASSLGGGTYNEQFF
.	few	TRBV7-9	TRBJ2-2	TGTGCCAGCAGCTTACAGGGGAGAGGGGTCACCGGGGAGCTGTTTTTT	CASSLQGRGVTGELFF
.	.	TRBV5-1	TRBJ1-1	TGCGCCAGCAGCTTGGGTGGACAGCCGAACACTGAAGCTTTCTTT	CASSLGGQPNTEAFF
.	.	TRBV19	TRBJ1-5	TGTGCCAGTACAGTTTGGGGCAGGTATCAGCCCCAGCATTTT	CASTVWGRYQPQHF
.	.	TRBV7-9	TRBJ2-4	TGTGCCACCGATCTCGACAGCGTCACTCCCAAAAACATTCAGTACTTC	CATDLDSVTPKNIQYF
TRBD2	.	TRBV25-1	TRBJ2-5	TGTGCCAGCAGTGACCCCCGGCTTGAGCGGGGGGGCGGGAGGACCCAGTACTTC	CASSDPRLERGGGRTQYF
.	.	TRBV5-1	TRBJ2-1	TGCGCCAGCAGCTTAGGGGGAGGGAGGGGAATAAATGAGCAGTTCTTC	CASSLGGGRGINEQFF
.	.	TRBV6-1	TRBJ2-1	TGTGCCAGCAGCCCTGGGACTTCCTACGGGAGTGAGCAGTTCTTC	CASSPGTSYGSEQFF
.	.	TRBV21-1	TRBJ1-1	TGTGCCAGCAGCAAAGCGCACCAGGGGGAGAACACTGAAGCTTTCTTT	CASSKAHQGENTEAFF
.	once	TRBV4-1	TRBJ1-4	TGCGCCAGCAGCCAAGATGAAGGGGCGGAGGAAAAACTGTTTTTT	CASSQDEGAEEKLFF
TRBD1	.	TRBV7-7	TRBJ2-1	TGTGCTAGCAGCTTGGGACAGCACAATGAGCAGTTCTTC	CASSLGQHNEQFF
.	.	TRBV7-8	TRBJ2-7	TGTGCCAGCAGCTTAGGTCGGGCGGGCGAGCAGTACTTC	CASSLGRAGEQYF
.	few	TRBV5-6	TRBJ2-1	TGTGCCAGCAGCTTGTGGACAGATAATGAGCAGTTCTTC	CASSLWTDNEQFF
.	.	TRBV5-4	TRBJ2-2	TGTGCCAGCAGCTTTGACAGCACCGGGGAGCTGTTTTTT	CASSFDSTGELFF
.	.	TRBV5-1	TRBJ2-1	TGCGCCAGCAGCCTTCCTCGGGAGGCAGGGGATAGAGAGCAGTTCTTC	CASSLPREAGDREQFF
.	.	TRBV9	TRBJ2-7	TGTGCCAGCAGCGTCGGACTAACCTACGAGCAGTACTTC	CASSVGLTYEQYF
.	.	TRBV7-2	TRBJ2-3	TGTGCCAGCAGCTTAGCGACAACCATAGATACGCAGTATTTT	CASSLATTIDTQYF
.	.	TRBV4-1	TRBJ2-7	TGCGCCAGCAGCCAAGTCGGGAACGAGCAGTACTTC	CASSQVGNEQYF
.	.	TRBV5-8	TRBJ2-7	TGTGCCAGCAGCCGGTCACCGGGCTACGAGCAGTACTTC	CASSRSPGYEQYF
TRBD1	.	TRBV13	TRBJ2-4	TGTGCCAGCAGCAACCGGGACAGCAAAAACATTCAGTACTTC	CASSNRDSKNIQYF
.	.	TRBV27	TRBJ1-4	TGTGCCATGGGGGCCGGGGTAGCTAATGAAAAACTGTTTTTT	CAMGAGVANEKLFF
.	.	TRBV9	TRBJ2-7	TGTGCCAGCAGCGTAGGAGGAAGCTCCTACGAGCAGTACTTC	CASSVGGSSYEQYF
TRBD1	.	TRBV2	TRBJ2-5	TGTGCCACCACGACAGGGATGGAGGAGACCCAGTACTTC	CATTTGMEETQYF
.	.	TRBV7-8	TRBJ2-7	TGTGCCAGCAGCACCTCCCGGGACTTGTGGGGGGAGCAGTACTTC	CASSTSRDLWGEQYF
.	.	TRBV9	TRBJ2-2	TGTGCCAGCAGCCCAGAGGGGGACACCGGGGAGCTGTTTTTT	CASSPEGDTGELFF
.	once	TRBV15	TRBJ2-7	TGTGCCACCAGCAGAGATCGGGCTAGCAACGAGCAGTACTTC	CATSRDRASNEQYF
.	.	TRBV7-2	TRBJ1-1	TGTGCCAGAAGCCCCCGGGGGGGTAACACTGAAGCTTTCTTT	CARSPRGGNTEAFF
TRBD2	few	TRBV4-2	TRBJ2-5	TGTGCCAGCAGCCAAAGGCTAGCGGGTAAAGAGACCCAGTACTTC	CASSQRLAGKETQYF
.	once	TRBV7-2	TRBJ2-7	TGTGCCAGCAGCTTATCTCCCCCATCTACAGGCTCCGAGCAGTACTTC	CASSLSPPSTGSEQYF
TRBD1	.	TRBV4-2	TRBJ1-1	TGTGCCAGCAGCCCGTTAGAGGCCACAGGGGACACTGAAGCTTTCTTT	CASSPLEATGDTEAFF
TRBD1	once	TRBV6-1	TRBJ2-7	TGTGCCAGCAGCGAATCCCCCGGGACAGGGGGCAGCGAGCAGTACTTC	CASSESPGTGGSEQYF
TRBD1	.	TRBV7-2	TRBJ2-7	TGTGCCAGCACCACCGGGACAGGGAATTACGAGCAGTACTTC	CASTTGTGNYEQYF